The source of this T cell receptor (beta chain) is a study of blood T cells in healthy people across ages. Findings and caveats of the study: What prevented conclusive comparison of naive and antigen-experienced cells was that PBMCs were unsorted.

The use of a sample-barcoded 5' primer and a J-beta primer mix characterized a second PCR of roughly 7 to 11 cycles. In TCRdb, the 5' RACE reads were re-called with MiXCR into one record per CDR3 protein. The sample contains around 780,000 distinct CDR3 sequences, around three fifths of which appear only once. CDR3 length: 17 residues. Trimming shortened V by 0 bases and J by 1 base, and 14 bases separated the two germline ends. CDR1 MGHRA and CDR2 YSYEKL come from the germline V gene. Comments on this clonotype: Its target is not known.

The TCR was taken from a man in his forties in good health. The rearrangement uses TRBV4-1 and TRBJ2-3; D is undetermined. Material: blood. The CDR3 sequence is CASSQDQERAGTDTQYF. CDR3 coding DNA: TGCGCCAGCAGCCAAGATCAAGAGCGCGCGGGCACAGATACGCAGTATTTT.